What follows is one TCR beta chain and its context. Its antigen is unknown. The data were taken from a study of T cells in narcolepsy. Overall study findings and caveats: Autoreactive HCRT-specific and TRIB2-specific clonotypes were marked in same-patient CSF-versus-blood CD4+ comparisons.

Sequenced by immunoSEQ multiplex PCR; TCRdb stores in-frame clones only, minus some. The sample carries tens of thousands of clones, about nine tenths recorded once. The receptor's source is a human donor with narcolepsy. The sequencing sample was made of CD45RA- memory CD4+ T cells from PBMCs.

The CDR3 here is CASSSGRTEQYF. The CDR3 DNA sequence: TGTGCCAGCAGCTCCGGACGTACCGAGCAGTACTTC. V and J are TRBV7-2 and TRBJ2-7, with unresolved D. From germline, CDR1 is SGHTA and CDR2 FQGNSA. This CDR3 comprises 12 residues. V was cut by 4 bases and J by 6 bases, with 10 bases left in between.